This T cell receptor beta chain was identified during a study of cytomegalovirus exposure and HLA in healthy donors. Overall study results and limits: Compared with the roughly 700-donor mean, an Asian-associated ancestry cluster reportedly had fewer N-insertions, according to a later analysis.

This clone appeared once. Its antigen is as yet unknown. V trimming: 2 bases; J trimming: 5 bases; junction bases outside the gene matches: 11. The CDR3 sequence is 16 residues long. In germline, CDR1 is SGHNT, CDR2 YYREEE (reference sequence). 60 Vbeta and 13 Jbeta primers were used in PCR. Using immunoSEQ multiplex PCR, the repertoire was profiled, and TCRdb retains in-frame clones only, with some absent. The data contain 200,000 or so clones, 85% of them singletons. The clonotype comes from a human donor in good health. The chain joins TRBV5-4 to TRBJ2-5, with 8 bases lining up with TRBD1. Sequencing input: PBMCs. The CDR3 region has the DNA TGTGCCAGCAGCTTAGGTGACAGGGGAATATGGGAGACCCAGTACTTC. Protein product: CASSLGDRGIWETQYF.